This T cell receptor (beta chain) was sequenced during a study of human T cells and chemical hapten exposure. Study summary: Across its 20 to 25 weeks, the study gave patients weekly diphenylcyclopropenone doses to the scalp.

Documented time point: patch test 2, 6 weeks after DPC sensitization. Treatment given: therapeutic diphenylcyclopropenone sensitization with weekly scalp DPC. The sample holds a few counts of this clonotype. TCRdb reanalysed the RACE reads using MiXCR and keeps one entry per CDR3 protein. The table has roughly 150,000 distinct CDR3 sequences, 12% seen once. The receptor's source is a woman between 50 and 59 years old with alopecia areata. Some clones in this sample may be carry-over from other donors' samples. The specimen was whole blood, collected in connection with sensitization to the hapten diphenylcyclopropenone (DPC).

CDR3 residues: CASSLAWGNEQFF. For the CDR3, the DNA is TGTGCCAGCAGCTTAGCGTGGGGCAATGAGCAGTTCTTC. The V call is TRBV7-9, the J call TRBJ2-1; D is undetermined. V lost 0 bases and J lost 6, with 6 bases in between. The germline gives CDR1 SEHNR, CDR2 FQNEAQ (reference sequence). The CDR3 extends over 13 amino acids.